This T cell receptor (beta chain) comes out of a study of T cell repertoires in cytomegalovirus infection. On the study more broadly: Matching HLA type, along with CMV infection, was indicated by public TCR beta signatures. Broader study findings: The study found HLA-C-restricted CMV-specific TCR beta clonotypes dominating the ex vivo response. Cumulative frequency of public TCR beta families picked out carriers of CMV plus the relevant HLA.

CDR3 length equals 12 residues. V lost 4 bases, J lost 9 bases, and 10 bases lay in between. Per germline, CDR1 SGHAT and CDR2 FQDESV (reference sequence). This clonotype has at least ten counts. Its antigen is currently unknown. TCRdb passed the reads through MiXCR, listing each CDR3 protein once. This table holds 480,000 or so distinct CDR3 sequences, about 11% found once. The V and J genes are TRBV11-1 and TRBJ1-5, with D possibly TRBD1 on 5 matching bases. Sequencing was done on a sample of PBMCs. This clonotype was sampled from a human donor in good health (CMV status not recorded). Some clones in this sample may be carry-over from other donors' samples. The DNA of the CDR3 is TGTGCCAGCAGCTCCAACGGGGGGCCCCAGCATTTT. Residues: CASSSNGGPQHF.